The rows below give T cell receptor beta chains drawn from one sample of a study of blood T cell repertoires in COVID-19. Libraries were prepared by immunoSEQ multiplex PCR; TCRdb keeps only in-frame clonotypes and omits some of them. This table holds almost 80,000 clones, over 75% found once. Sequencing input: peripheral blood. These TCRs come from a woman of 80 years or more with acute or convalescent COVID-19. CDR3s include the opening cysteine and the closing phenylalanine or tryptophan. D genes are given only for firm matches. Expanded clones are given a class, and other clones once, few, many or no size at all.

CDR3 length,J gene,V gene,D gene,clone size,CDR3 protein,CDR3 DNA
18,TRBJ1-3,TRBV3-1/TRBV3-2,NA,NA,CASSQEEGRPLTGNTIYF,TGTGCCAGCAGCCAAGAAGAGGGGAGGCCCCTTACCGGAAACACCATATATTTT
16,TRBJ2-5,TRBV4-3,NA,NA,CASSQGRIRGQETQYF,TGCGCCAGCAGCCAAGGTCGAATCCGGGGGCAAGAGACCCAGTACTTC
14,TRBJ2-7,TRBV7-9,NA,once,CASSLSGSSYEQYF,TGTGCCAGCAGCTTAAGTGGCAGCTCCTACGAGCAGTACTTC
16,TRBJ2-1,TRBV18,TRBD2,NA,CASSQGLAGVMNEQFF,TGTGCCAGCTCACAAGGACTAGCGGGAGTGATGAATGAGCAGTTCTTC
14,TRBJ1-5,TRBV5-5,TRBD1,NA,CASSMTGDNQPQHF,TGTGCCAGCAGCATGACAGGGGACAATCAGCCCCAGCATTTT
13,TRBJ2-3,TRBV12-3/TRBV12-4,NA,NA,CASSFSRTDTQYF,TGTGCCAGCAGTTTCTCTCGCACAGATACGCAGTATTTT
20,TRBJ2-1,TRBV3-1/TRBV3-2,TRBD2,NA,CASSRRGGVRLSNYYNEQFF,TGTGCCAGCAGCCGCCGGGGAGGGGTCAGACTAAGCAATTATTACAATGAGCAGTTCTTC
17,TRBJ2-1,TRBV7-9,NA,NA,CASSLASGGGGDNEQFF,TGTGCCAGCAGCTTAGCGTCCGGCGGGGGCGGGGACAATGAGCAGTTCTTC
13,TRBJ2-1,TRBV18,NA,NA,CASTPGTRNEQFF,TGTGCCAGCACCCCCGGGACACGAAATGAGCAGTTCTTC
16,TRBJ2-3,TRBV4-1,TRBD2,once,CASSQGRGGPTDTQYF,TGCGCCAGCAGCCAAGGTCGGGGGGGTCCCACAGATACGCAGTATTTT
13,TRBJ1-6,TRBV9,NA,NA,CASSLGSNSPLHF,TGTGCCAGCAGCCTCGGGTCGAATTCACCCCTCCACTTT
14,TRBJ1-5,TRBV2,NA,NA,CASSGGGANQPQHF,TGTGCCAGCAGTGGAGGGGGGGCAAATCAGCCCCAGCATTTT
14,TRBJ2-1,TRBV18,NA,NA,CASSLAGGDNEQFF,TGTGCCAGCTCACTCGCGGGCGGAGACAATGAGCAGTTCTTC
15,TRBJ2-3,TRBV11-2,NA,NA,CASSLGGFSTDTQYF,TGTGCCAGCAGCTTGGGGGGTTTTTCCACAGATACGCAGTATTTT
13,TRBJ1-3,TRBV20-1,NA,NA,CSASPDSGNTIYF,TGCAGTGCTAGTCCAGACTCTGGAAACACCATATATTTT
11,TRBJ2-7,TRBV5-6,TRBD1,NA,CASGVGTGEYF,TGTGCCAGCGGGGTCGGGACAGGGGAGTACTTC
16,TRBJ2-2,TRBV28,TRBD2,once,CASSWTSGRGTGELFF,TGTGCCAGCAGTTGGACTAGCGGGAGGGGGACCGGGGAGCTGTTTTTT
15,TRBJ1-5,TRBV28,NA,NA,CASSSGQTGNQPQHF,TGTGCCAGCAGTTCTGGACAGACGGGCAATCAGCCCCAGCATTTT
16,TRBJ1-2,TRBV9,TRBD1,NA,CASSVGGQGELYGYTF,TGTGCCAGCAGCGTAGGGGGACAGGGAGAGTTATATGGCTACACCTTC
13,TRBJ1-1,TRBV12-3/TRBV12-4,NA,NA,CASSLERNTEAFF,TGTGCCAGCAGTTTGGAGAGGAACACTGAAGCTTTCTTT
13,TRBJ2-7,TRBV6-2/TRBV6-3,NA,few,CASSWQGLHEQYF,TGTGCCAGCAGTTGGCAGGGTTTGCACGAGCAGTACTTC
13,TRBJ1-5,TRBV28,NA,NA,CATKGGDNQPQHF,TGTGCCACTAAAGGGGGAGACAATCAGCCCCAGCATTTT